The next 17 T cell receptor beta chains were all read from a single sample in a study of T cells in Graves' hyperthyroidism and ophthalmopathy. TCR beta CDR3 regions were amplified from RNA transcripts. A set of HTBI primers served as the primers for a first-round RT-PCR of the TCR CDR3. TCRdb ran MiXCR on the multiplex PCR reads and lists one entry per CDR3 protein. The data hold about 640,000 distinct CDR3 sequences, with more than 20% observed a single time. The sample was blood. The receptors originated from a man under 40 with Graves' ophthalmopathy.

The chain recombines TRBV30 with TRBJ2-3, with TRBD2 matching over 7 bases. Trimming cost V 5 bases and J 2 bases; bases outside gene matches: 4. The CDR3 sequence is 13 residues long. Per the germline V gene, CDR1 is GTSNPN and CDR2 is SVGIG (reference sequence). The chain's CDR3 is CAWGEGITDTQYF. CDR3 coding DNA: TGTGCCTGGGGGGAGGGGATCACAGATACGCAGTATTTT.

This chain uses TRBV6-5 with TRBJ1-1; 9 bases agree with TRBD1. With V trimmed by 2 bases and J by 7 bases, 2 bases remained unmatched. The CDR3 runs 13 residues. Germline V gene sequence: CDR1 MNHEY, CDR2 SVGAGI. The CDR3 bases are TGTGCCAGCAGTTACGGACAGGGGCTTGAAGCTTTCTTT. Translated: CASSYGQGLEAFF.

This rearrangement joins TRBV14 to TRBJ2-4; possible D gene TRBD1, 6 bases. The CDR3 has 14 residues. Trimming took 5 bases from V and 1 from J, leaving 9 bases between them. The germline V gene encodes CDR1 SGHDN and CDR2 FVKESK. The CDR3 nucleotides are TGTGCCAGCAGCGCCCAGGGGGCCAAAAACATTCAGTACTTC. Its translation is CASSAQGAKNIQYF.

For this clonotype: Relative to the germline gene, one junction end is altered; a read error may explain this. This CDR3 is CSLGGDQLYEQCF. In DNA, the CDR3 is TGCAGCTTGGGTGGGGACCAGCTTTACGAGCAGTGCTTC. The rearrangement links TRBV20-1 to TRBJ2-7; D may correspond to TRBD1 or TRBD2 (5 bases each). Germline values: CDR1 DFQATT, CDR2 SNEGSKA (reference sequence). The CDR3 loop spans 13 amino acids.

The J gene is TRBJ1-4, the V gene TRBV7-9; D remains unclear. Germline CDR1 SEHNR, CDR2 FQNEAQ (reference sequence). This CDR3 is 16 amino acids long. The V and J ends lost 3 bases and 2 bases respectively, with 13 bases between them. The CDR3 is CASSFLGRATNEKLFF. The CDR3 DNA sequence: TGTGCCAGCAGCTTTCTCGGGAGAGCGACTAATGAAAAACTGTTTTTT.

The V and J genes are TRBV20-1 and TRBJ2-5, with D uncertain. The germline V and J ends were trimmed by 6 bases and 4 bases, with 12 bases remaining between them. CDR1 DFQATT and CDR2 SNEGSKA come from the germline V gene (reference sequence). CDR3 length: 12 residues. CDR3 sequence (DNA): TGCAGTGCGATAACGGTCGGAGAGACCCAGTACTTC. Translation gives CSAITVGETQYF.

This clonotype was counted at least ten times. The chain employs TRBV20-1 and TRBJ1-6; D is unresolved. Trimming stripped 3 bases from V and 1 base from J, with 10 bases between. The CDR3 loop spans 15 amino acids. Germline V gives CDR1 DFQATT, CDR2 SNEGSKA (reference sequence). CDR3 in amino acids: CSARAGSSYNSPLHF. CDR3 bases: TGCAGTGCTAGGGCTGGGTCGTCCTATAATTCACCCCTCCACTTT.

The V gene is TRBV3-1, the J gene TRBJ1-1; D uncertain. Germline lookup yields CDR1 LGHDT and CDR2 YNNKEL (reference sequence). The CDR3 extends over 12 amino acids. V gave up 2 bases and J gave up 5 bases, with 6 bases separating them. This CDR3 reads CASSQLETEAFF. The CDR3 DNA sequence: TGTGCCAGCAGCCAACTGGAGACTGAAGCTTTCTTT.

Concerning this clonotype: This may come from a read error, since a much larger clone is one base off. The chain carries TRBV5-1 and TRBJ2-7; D remains ambiguous. CDR3 length: 14 residues. Trimming removed 3 bases from V and 6 bases from J, with 16 bases in between. CDR1 is SGHRS and CDR2 is YFSETQ in the germline V gene. The CDR3 spells CASSWGRIEGEQYF. The CDR3 DNA sequence: TGCGCCAGCAGCTGGGGTCGGATTGAAGGCGAGCAGTACTTC.

This clonotype turned up a few times. The chain has TRBV10-3 and TRBJ1-2; 7 bases fit TRBD1. Trimming cost V 8 bases and J 0 bases; bases outside gene matches: 9. The CDR3 is made up of 15 amino acids. Germline V gene data show CDR1 as ENHRY and CDR2 as SYGVKD. The CDR3 DNA is TGTGCCATCGCCCAGGGACAGAAGGCTAACTATGGCTACACCTTC. Residues: CAIAQGQKANYGYTF.

V gene TRBV28 combines with J gene TRBJ1-5; the D is unclear. Germline V CDR1 and CDR2: MDHEN, SYDVKM. This CDR3 is built from 16 residues. V was pared by 6 bases and J by 1 base, with 16 bases between. The CDR3 DNA reads as TGTGCCAGCAGAAACCTACAGATTTCAAGCAATCAGCCCCAGCATTTT. Protein product: CASRNLQISSNQPQHF.

The chain employs TRBV5-4 and TRBJ1-3; D remains ambiguous. The CDR3 totals 17 residues. Trimming stripped 0 bases from V and 3 bases from J, with 16 bases between. Germline CDR1 is SGHNT and CDR2 is YYREEE (reference sequence). This CDR3 reads CASSLGFRGTNGNTIYF. CDR3 coding DNA: TGTGCCAGCAGCTTGGGGTTCCGGGGTACGAATGGAAACACCATATATTTT. The complete variable domain, with remaining parts taken from reference TRBV5-4 and TRBJ1-3, reads ETGVTQSPTHLIKTRGQQVTLRCSSQSGHNTVSWYQQALGQGPQFIFQYYREEENGRGNFPPRFSGLQFPNYSSELNVNALELDDSALYLCASSLGFRGTNGNTIYFGEGSWLTVV.

This chain uses TRBV20-1 with TRBJ2-3, with 7 bases lining up with TRBD1. Germline V gene sequence: CDR1 DFQATT, CDR2 SNEGSKA (reference sequence). V dropped 1 base and J dropped 10; count of bases not matched to a gene: 8. CDR3 length: 13 amino acids. CDR3 loop: CSARVTGVGAQYF. Here the CDR3 DNA reads TGCAGTGCTAGAGTTACAGGGGTCGGGGCGCAGTATTTT.

This clonotype was seen a handful of times. This rearrangement joins TRBV6-1 to TRBJ2-1; D is uncertain. The CDR3 loop spans 11 amino acids. The germline V gene encodes CDR1 MNHNS and CDR2 SASEGT. Trimming shortened V by 6 bases and J by 8 bases, and 8 bases separated the two germline ends. CDR3 amino acids: CASRIIYEQFF. The CDR3 coding sequence is TGTGCCAGCAGGATAATCTATGAGCAGTTCTTC.

The chain carries TRBV10-3 and TRBJ1-1, with D perhaps matching TRBD1 (5 bases). The V gene's germline CDR1 is ENHRY and CDR2 SYGVKD. The CDR3 runs 14 residues. V lost 0 bases and J lost 7, with 12 bases in between. The CDR3 sequence is CAISESIDRSEAFF. CDR3 nucleotides: TGTGCCATCAGTGAGTCGATTGACAGAAGTGAAGCTTTCTTT.

This clonotype was seen a handful of times. The J gene is TRBJ1-2, the V gene TRBV28; D gene uncertain. The CDR3 extends over 14 amino acids. Germline CDR1 reads MDHEN; CDR2 reads SYDVKM. Trimming shortened V by 6 bases and J by 0 bases, and 11 bases separated the two germline ends. CDR3 bases: TGTGCCAGCAGCCAAGACGGAACTAACTATGGCTACACCTTC. It yields the protein CASSQDGTNYGYTF.

This clonotype was found a few times. The chain links TRBV5-8 to TRBJ2-7; D may correspond to TRBD1 or TRBD2 (6 bases each). The germline V and J ends were trimmed by 2 bases and 5 bases, with 11 bases remaining between them. This CDR3 is built from 13 residues. The germline V gene has CDR1 SGHTS and CDR2 YDEGEE. The CDR3 loop reads CASSLGGSHEQYF. The DNA for the CDR3 is TGTGCCAGCAGCTTAGGGGGGTCCCACGAGCAGTACTTC.